These T cell receptor beta chains were read from a single sample in a study of cytomegalovirus exposure and HLA in healthy donors. TCRdb keeps only in-frame clones here, not all; method: immunoSEQ multiplex PCR. Of about 160,000 clones in the sample, roughly 80% were seen once. Sequenced material: PBMCs. The receptors here all came from a male donor in good health and CMV-seronegative. Both conserved end residues are part of each CDR3. The D gene is left open where the match is weak. Clone size is shown for a subset of rows, as once, few, many or a class of expanded clone.

TRBD1	TRBV28	.	TRBJ1-2	CASSYAGTGIYGYTF	TGTGCCAGCAGTTACGCCGGGACAGGGATCTATGGCTACACCTTC
TRBD1	TRBV27	once	TRBJ2-7	CASMTGAYEQYF	TGTGCCAGCATGACAGGGGCCTACGAGCAGTACTTC
TRBD1	TRBV19	.	TRBJ2-1	CASSRDSFYNEQFF	TGTGCCAGTTCCCGGGACAGCTTCTACAATGAGCAGTTCTTC
.	TRBV28	.	TRBJ2-2	CASSPAGRGGELFF	TGTGCCAGCAGTCCCGCGGGAAGGGGCGGGGAGCTGTTTTTT
TRBD1	TRBV7-8	.	TRBJ2-5	CASSRDSSQETQYF	TGTGCCAGCAGCCGGGACAGCTCGCAAGAGACCCAGTACTTC
.	TRBV21-1	.	TRBJ1-2	CASSRRRDRRPNYGYTF	TGTGCCAGCAGCAGAAGGAGGGACAGACGCCCTAACTATGGCTACACCTTC
TRBD2	TRBV5-6	.	TRBJ2-3	CASSLSLAGGRTDTQYF	TGTGCCAGCAGCTTGTCGCTAGCGGGGGGGCGCACAGATACGCAGTATTTT
.	TRBV4-3	once	TRBJ1-4	CASSQDRVIVPNEKLFF	TGCGCCAGCAGCCAAGATCGGGTGATCGTACCTAATGAAAAACTGTTTTTT
TRBD1	TRBV6-1	.	TRBJ2-1	CASSERTGYNEQFF	TGTGCCAGCAGTGAAAGGACAGGTTACAATGAGCAGTTCTTC
.	TRBV6-1	.	TRBJ1-6	CASRGGSSPLHF	TGTGCCAGCAGGGGAGGGAGTTCACCCCTCCACTTT
.	TRBV9	.	TRBJ1-2	CASSQGVAPYGYTF	TGTGCCAGCAGCCAAGGCGTAGCACCCTATGGCTACACCTTC
.	TRBV19	once	TRBJ1-5	CASSIGSNNQPQHF	TGTGCCAGTAGTATAGGGTCTAACAATCAGCCCCAGCATTTT
TRBD1	TRBV15	.	TRBJ2-3	CATSSPLRTGPTDTQYF	TGTGCCACCAGCAGTCCCTTGAGGACAGGGCCCACAGATACGCAGTATTTT
.	TRBV5-8	.	TRBJ1-1	CASSLGQGEAFF	TGTGCCAGCAGCTTGGGACAAGGTGAAGCTTTCTTT
TRBD1	TRBV5-4	few	TRBJ1-1	CASSLFGTGSQAFF	TGTGCCAGCAGCTTGTTCGGGACAGGCTCCCAAGCTTTCTTT
TRBD2	TRBV5-1	.	TRBJ2-1	CASSLVGSGGADNEQFF	TGCGCCAGCAGCTTGGTGGGTAGCGGGGGGGCCGACAATGAGCAGTTCTTC
TRBD1	TRBV5-6	.	TRBJ1-5	CASSFGTGDGWGNQPQHF	TGTGCCAGCAGCTTTGGTACAGGGGATGGGTGGGGCAATCAGCCCCAGCATTTT
TRBD1	TRBV5-7	.	TRBJ2-5	CASSLKQGPHKETQYF	TGTGCCAGCAGCTTGAAACAGGGGCCCCATAAAGAGACCCAGTACTTC
TRBD2	TRBV25-1	.	TRBJ2-2	CASSGGLTNTGELFF	TGTGCCAGCAGTGGGGGACTAACGAACACCGGGGAGCTGTTTTTT
TRBD1	TRBV28	.	TRBJ1-4	CASSPEGRQGGRYEKLFF	TGTGCCAGCAGTCCGGAGGGTCGGCAGGGGGGACGGTATGAAAAACTGTTTTTT
TRBD2	TRBV10-3	.	TRBJ2-3	CAALTSGGAGQDTQYF	TGTGCCGCGTTGACTAGCGGGGGGGCAGGGCAAGATACGCAGTATTTT
.	TRBV2	.	TRBJ2-1	CASSLRQASYNEQFF	TGTGCCAGCAGTCTTAGACAGGCCTCCTACAATGAGCAGTTCTTC
.	TRBV6-1	few	TRBJ2-7	CASSLTPTFYYEQYF	TGTGCCAGCAGTTTAACCCCGACATTCTACTACGAGCAGTACTTC
.	TRBV4-1	.	TRBJ2-6	CASRTGTWASGANVLTF	TGCGCCAGCAGGACCGGGACATGGGCCTCTGGGGCCAACGTCCTGACTTTC
TRBD1	TRBV2	.	TRBJ1-4	CASRRGQQTGFIGKLFF	TGTGCCAGCAGGAGGGGACAGCAAACCGGATTCATAGGCAAACTGTTTTTT
.	TRBV11-2	.	TRBJ2-7	CASSLTRGAHEQYF	TGTGCCAGCAGCTTGACCAGGGGCGCGCACGAGCAGTACTTC
TRBD1	TRBV4-1	.	TRBJ2-7	CASSHRQGAYEQYF	TGCGCCAGCAGCCACAGACAGGGGGCCTACGAGCAGTACTTC
TRBD1	TRBV7-2	.	TRBJ2-7	CASSLTGASYEQYF	TGTGCCAGCAGCTTGACAGGGGCTTCCTACGAGCAGTACTTC
.	TRBV11-2	.	TRBJ2-7	CASSPRTSTYEQYF	TGTGCCAGCAGCCCGCGCACTAGTACCTACGAGCAGTACTTC
.	TRBV10-3	.	TRBJ2-6	CAIPSSGANVLTF	TGTGCCATCCCGAGCTCTGGGGCCAACGTCCTGACTTTC
.	TRBV5-6	.	TRBJ2-2	CASSIDQGLGGELFF	TGTGCCAGCAGCATAGACCAGGGTTTAGGCGGGGAGCTGTTTTTT
TRBD2	TRBV5-3	.	TRBJ2-1	CARIASGPTYNEQFF	TGTGCCAGGATCGCTAGCGGACCAACCTACAATGAGCAGTTCTTC
TRBD2	TRBV4-1	.	TRBJ2-3	CASSQDNLAGYTDTQYF	TGCGCCAGCAGCCAAGATAATCTAGCGGGGTACACAGATACGCAGTATTTT
TRBD1	TRBV5-6	.	TRBJ2-7	CASSRAGTAGEQYF	TGTGCCAGCAGCCGAGCCGGGACAGCCGGCGAGCAGTACTTC
TRBD2	TRBV5-6	.	TRBJ2-5	CASSSLGTSGLHQETQYF	TGTGCCAGCAGCTCCCTGGGGACTAGCGGACTACACCAAGAGACCCAGTACTTC
TRBD2	TRBV28	.	TRBJ2-6	CASSLKIGLAAPLGESGANVLTF	TGTGCCAGCAGTTTAAAGATTGGACTAGCGGCCCCCCTAGGGGAATCTGGGGCCAACGTCCTGACTTTC
.	TRBV13	few	TRBJ2-7	CASAGVGGLSEQYF	TGTGCCAGCGCAGGGGTGGGTGGGTTATCCGAGCAGTACTTC
.	TRBV19	.	TRBJ1-5	CASSILGGGNQPQHF	TGTGCCAGTAGTATATTGGGGGGTGGCAATCAGCCCCAGCATTTT
TRBD1	TRBV28	.	TRBJ2-3	CASSFATGTEADTQYF	TGTGCCAGCAGTTTCGCGACCGGGACAGAAGCAGATACGCAGTATTTT